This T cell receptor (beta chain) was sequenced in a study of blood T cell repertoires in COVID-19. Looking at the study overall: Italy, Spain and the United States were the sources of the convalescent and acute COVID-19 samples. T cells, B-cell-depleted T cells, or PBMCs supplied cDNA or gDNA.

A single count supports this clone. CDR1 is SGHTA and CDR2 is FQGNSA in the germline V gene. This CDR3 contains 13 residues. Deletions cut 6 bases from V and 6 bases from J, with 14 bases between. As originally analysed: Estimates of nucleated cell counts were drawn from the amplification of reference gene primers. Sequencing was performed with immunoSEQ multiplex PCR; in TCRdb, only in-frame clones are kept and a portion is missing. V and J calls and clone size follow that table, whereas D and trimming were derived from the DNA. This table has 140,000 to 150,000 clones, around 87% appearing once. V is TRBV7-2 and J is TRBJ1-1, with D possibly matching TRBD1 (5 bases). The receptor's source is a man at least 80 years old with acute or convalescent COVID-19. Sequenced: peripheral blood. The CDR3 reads CASSPQGIPEAFF. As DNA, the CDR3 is TGTGCCAGCAGTCCTCAGGGCATCCCTGAAGCTTTCTTT.